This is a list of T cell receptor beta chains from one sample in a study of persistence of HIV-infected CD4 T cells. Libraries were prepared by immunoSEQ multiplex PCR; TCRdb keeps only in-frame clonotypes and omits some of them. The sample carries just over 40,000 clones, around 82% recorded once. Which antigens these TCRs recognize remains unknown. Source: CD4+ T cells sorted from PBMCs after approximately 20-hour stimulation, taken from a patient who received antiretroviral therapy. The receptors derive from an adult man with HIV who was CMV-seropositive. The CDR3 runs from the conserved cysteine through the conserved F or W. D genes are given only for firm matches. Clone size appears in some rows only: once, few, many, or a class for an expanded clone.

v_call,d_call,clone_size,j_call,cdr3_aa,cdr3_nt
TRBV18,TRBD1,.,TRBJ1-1,CASSQGQVMNTEAFF,TGTGCCAGCTCACAGGGACAGGTCATGAACACTGAAGCTTTCTTT
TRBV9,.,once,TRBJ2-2,CASSVVGHNTGELFF,TGTGCCAGCAGCGTAGTAGGACATAACACCGGGGAGCTGTTTTTT
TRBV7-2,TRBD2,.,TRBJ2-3,CASSYAGTTTDTQYF,TGTGCCAGCAGCTACGCCGGGACTACTACAGATACGCAGTATTTT
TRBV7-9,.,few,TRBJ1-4,CASSLAGREEEKLFF,TGTGCCAGCAGCTTAGCGGGGCGAGAGGAGGAAAAACTGTTTTTT
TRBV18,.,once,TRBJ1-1,CASSPSGETEAFF,TGTGCCAGCTCACCGTCAGGGGAGACTGAAGCTTTCTTT
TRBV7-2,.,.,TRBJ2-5,CASSLSPISTGRRTQYF,TGTGCCAGCAGCTTATCTCCAATCTCGACAGGACGAAGGACCCAGTACTTC
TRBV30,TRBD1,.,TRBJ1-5,CAWSSRTGNQPQHF,TGTGCCTGGAGTTCCCGGACAGGGAATCAGCCCCAGCATTTT
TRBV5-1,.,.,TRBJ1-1,CASSLGGLMNTEAFF,TGCGCCAGCAGCTTGGGCGGACTGATGAACACTGAAGCTTTCTTT
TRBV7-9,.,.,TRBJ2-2,CASSLVGADTGELFF,TGTGCCAGCAGCTTAGTGGGGGCTGACACCGGGGAGCTGTTTTTT
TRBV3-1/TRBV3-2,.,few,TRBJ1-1,CASSQKAGTEAFF,TGTGCCAGCAGCCAAAAGGCGGGAACTGAAGCTTTCTTT
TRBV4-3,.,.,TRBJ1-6,CASSQDSNSPLHF,TGCGCCAGCAGCCAAGACTCTAATTCACCCCTCCACTTT
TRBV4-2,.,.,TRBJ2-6,CASSQVSNPLGANVLTF,TGTGCCAGCAGCCAAGTCAGTAACCCTCTGGGGGCCAACGTCCTGACTTTC
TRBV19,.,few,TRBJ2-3,CASSIDRSQDTQYF,TGTGCCAGTAGTATAGATCGTAGTCAAGATACGCAGTATTTT
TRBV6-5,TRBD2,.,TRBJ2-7,CASSYSSGRAYEQYF,TGTGCCAGCAGTTACTCAAGCGGGAGGGCCTACGAGCAGTACTTC
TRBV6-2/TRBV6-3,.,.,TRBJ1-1,CASSNDLNTEAFF,TGTGCCAGCAGTAACGACTTGAACACTGAAGCTTTCTTT
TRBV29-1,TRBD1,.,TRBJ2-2,CSVNRGSPGELFF,TGCAGCGTAAACAGGGGGAGTCCCGGGGAGCTGTTTTTT
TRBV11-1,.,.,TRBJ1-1,CASSLSSGLEAFF,TGTGCCAGCAGCTTAAGTTCTGGACTCGAAGCTTTCTTT
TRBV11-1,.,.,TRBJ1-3,CASSLEGASGNTIYF,TGTGCCAGCAGCTTAGAAGGGGCCTCTGGAAACACCATATATTTT
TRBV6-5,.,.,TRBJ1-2,CASSYSGWTNIAGYTF,TGTGCCAGCAGTTACTCGGGATGGACAAATATAGCGGGCTACACCTTC
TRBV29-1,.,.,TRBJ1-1,CSVEEAISGTTEAFF,TGCAGCGTTGAAGAGGCAATTTCAGGGACCACTGAAGCTTTCTTT
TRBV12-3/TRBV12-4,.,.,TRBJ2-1,CASSLASLGQFF,TGTGCCAGCAGTTTGGCTAGTTTAGGGCAGTTCTTC
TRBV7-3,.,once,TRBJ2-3,CASSLMGLAEDTQYF,TGTGCCAGCAGCTTAATGGGGTTAGCGGAAGATACGCAGTATTTT
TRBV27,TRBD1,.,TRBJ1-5,CASSPRDRAYQPQHF,TGTGCCAGCAGTCCAAGGGACAGGGCCTATCAGCCCCAGCATTTT
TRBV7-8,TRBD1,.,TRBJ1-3,CASRIDRQGDSGNTIYF,TGTGCCAGCAGGATAGACCGACAGGGAGACTCTGGAAACACCATATATTTT
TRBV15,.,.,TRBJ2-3,CATSRGTDTQYF,TGTGCCACCAGCAGGGGGACAGATACGCAGTATTTT
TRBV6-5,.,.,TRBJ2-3,CASIRDRGTDTQYF,TGTGCCAGCATACGAGACAGAGGCACAGATACGCAGTATTTT
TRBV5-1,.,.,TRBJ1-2,CASSLEVSGAGYGYTF,TGCGCCAGCAGCTTGGAGGTTTCGGGGGCGGGGTATGGCTACACCTTC
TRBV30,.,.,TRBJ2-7,CASTSAYEQYF,TGTGCCTCAACATCAGCATACGAGCAGTACTTC
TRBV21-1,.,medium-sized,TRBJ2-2,CASSLTEWNTGELFF,TGTGCCAGCAGCCTGACAGAATGGAACACCGGGGAGCTGTTTTTT
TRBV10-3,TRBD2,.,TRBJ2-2,CAISEVSGGYTGELFF,TGTGCCATCAGTGAGGTATCGGGGGGTTACACCGGGGAGCTGTTTTTT
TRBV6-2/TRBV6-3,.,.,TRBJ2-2,CASSSGVTGELFF,TGTGCCAGCAGCTCAGGGGTCACCGGGGAGCTGTTTTTT
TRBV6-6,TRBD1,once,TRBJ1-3,CASSGQGLSDGNTIYF,TGTGCCAGCAGTGGACAGGGGCTGTCCGATGGAAACACCATATATTTT
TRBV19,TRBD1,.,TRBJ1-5,CASSTSGQGRYSNQPQHF,TGTGCCAGTAGTACCTCCGGACAGGGGCGGTACAGCAATCAGCCCCAGCATTTT
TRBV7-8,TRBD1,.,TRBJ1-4,CASSPNDRGQGEKLFF,TGTGCCAGCAGCCCGAACGACAGGGGACAGGGAGAAAAACTGTTTTTT
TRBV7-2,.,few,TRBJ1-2,CASSLGTLNYGYTF,TGTGCCAGCAGCTTAGGAACGTTAAACTATGGCTACACCTTC
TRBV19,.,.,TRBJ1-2,CASSLSGGTSAGYTF,TGTGCCAGTAGTCTATCTGGGGGGACCTCTGCTGGCTACACCTTC
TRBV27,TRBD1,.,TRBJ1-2,CASSLFGQGTANYGYTF,TGTGCCAGCAGTTTATTCGGTCAGGGGACAGCTAACTATGGCTACACCTTC
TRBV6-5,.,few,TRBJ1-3,CASSYSLMSSGNTIYF,TGTGCCAGCAGTTACTCCCTTATGAGCTCTGGAAACACCATATATTTT
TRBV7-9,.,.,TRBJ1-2,CASSLAKTPRYGYTF,TGTGCCAGCAGCTTAGCGAAAACCCCCCGGTATGGCTACACCTTC
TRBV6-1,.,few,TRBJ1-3,CASSKGLILGGNTIYF,TGTGCCAGCAGTAAAGGACTTATCCTCGGTGGAAACACCATATATTTT
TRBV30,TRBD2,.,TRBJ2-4,CAWTKTGTRKNIQYF,TGTGCCTGGACGAAAACCGGGACTAGGAAAAACATTCAGTACTTC
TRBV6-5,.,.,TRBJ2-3,CASRSGDFTDTQYF,TGTGCCAGCAGATCAGGGGACTTCACAGATACGCAGTATTTT